Following are 13 T cell receptor beta chains from one sample sequenced in a study of radiation and T cells in renal cell carcinoma. Indicated time point: blood 2 weeks post-SBRT. The treatment here: 15 Gy SBRT to primary tumor, nephrectomy 4 weeks later. TCRdb's table, derived via immunoSEQ multiplex PCR, lists solely in-frame clones and lacks some. Here the sample spans 70,000 or so clones, 82% being singletons. The sample consisted of blood, taken from a patient whose treatment included radiotherapy and nephrectomy. Receptor source: a man aged 55 to 69 with renal cell carcinoma.

The chain is built from TRBV7-8 and TRBJ2-7; TRBD2 might be the D (6 bases). Germline V lookup: CDR1 SGHVS, CDR2 FQNEAQ. The CDR3 loop spans 16 amino acids. Trimming stripped 1 base from V and 0 bases from J, with 13 bases between. The CDR3 region has the DNA TGTGCCAGCAGCTTAGAGTTTCGGGGGTCCTCCTACGAGCAGTACTTC. This gives the protein CASSLEFRGSSYEQYF.

The chain recombines TRBV14 with TRBJ2-1; no reliable D call. Trimming pared 0 bases from V and 8 bases from J, leaving 23 bases between. The CDR3 totals 18 residues. Germline V lookup: CDR1 SGHDN, CDR2 FVKESK. CDR3 DNA: TGTGCCAGCAGCCAAGAATTGGGGTTGACCGGGTCCAAGGATGAGCAGTTCTTC. Its protein is CASSQELGLTGSKDEQFF.

This clone was seen a handful of times. The CDR3 loop reads CASSPDRARGQPQHF. For the CDR3, the DNA is TGTGCCAGCAGCCCCGACAGGGCGAGGGGTCAGCCCCAGCATTTT. The chain employs TRBV28 and TRBJ1-5; 7 bases are a match to TRBD1. The V gene's germline CDR1 is MDHEN and CDR2 SYDVKM. CDR3 size: 15 residues. The V segment lost 6 bases and the J segment 6 bases; nucleotides outside the gene matches: 11.

The chain uses TRBV10-2 and TRBJ2-3, with 11 bases aligning to TRBD2. J lost 5 bases, V lost 5 bases, and 6 bases had no gene match. The germline V gene encodes CDR1 WSHSY and CDR2 SAAADI. The CDR3 is 15 amino acids. CDR3 in DNA: TGCGCCAGCAGTTCTTTAGCGGGAGGGCTAGATACGCAGTATTTT. Translated: CASSSLAGGLDTQYF.

V and J are TRBV19 and TRBJ2-3; no clear D gene. Germline V gene data show CDR1 as LNHDA and CDR2 as SQIVND (reference sequence). Trimming removed 6 bases at V and 3 bases at J, with 10 bases between. The CDR3 length is 13 residues. The CDR3 is CASSLGRTDTQYF. DNA of the CDR3: TGTGCCAGTAGCCTTGGACGTACAGATACGCAGTATTTT.

J is TRBJ2-1 and V is TRBV5-1; D is possibly TRBD1 (7 bases). This CDR3 comprises 16 residues. V lost 3 bases and J lost 4, with 17 bases in between. Germline V gene sequence: CDR1 SGHRS, CDR2 YFSETQ. DNA for the CDR3: TGCGCCAGCAGCTCGCAGGGGGGCGGACTTTACAATGAGCAGTTCTTC. Amino acid sequence: CASSSQGGGLYNEQFF.

This chain joins TRBV7-8 and TRBJ2-7, with 8 bases lining up with TRBD1. Germline CDR1 reads SGHVS; CDR2 reads FQNEAQ. The CDR3 is 13 residues long. V was pared by 8 bases and J by 2 bases, with 5 bases of the junction left unmatched. In nucleotides, the CDR3 is TGTGCCAGCGGACAGGGACTCCCCTACGAGCAGTACTTC. This translates into CASGQGLPYEQYF.

The CDR3: CASSPLGALNGYTF. DNA of the CDR3: TGTGCCAGCAGCCCACTCGGGGCGCTTAATGGCTACACCTTC. The chain employs TRBV7-9 and TRBJ1-2; D is perhaps TRBD1 (5 bases). The CDR3 has 14 residues. The germline gives CDR1 SEHNR, CDR2 FQNEAQ (reference sequence). Trimming pared 5 bases from V and 6 bases from J, leaving 16 bases between. The full variable domain, in which reference TRBV7-9 and TRBJ1-2 provide the parts outside the CDR3, is DTGVSQNPRHKITKRGQNVTFRCDPISEHNRLYWYRQTLGQGPEFLTYFQNEAQLEKSRLLSDRFSAERPKGSFSTLEIQRTEQGDSAMYLCASSPLGALNGYTFGSGTRLTVV.

This rearrangement joins TRBV5-1 to TRBJ1-3; TRBD1 aligns across 7 bases. Germline V gives CDR1 SGHRS, CDR2 YFSETQ. This CDR3 spans 15 amino acids. V was clipped by 0 bases and J by 2 bases; unmatched bases: 2. The CDR3 sequence: CASSLVGTAGNTIYF. The CDR3 coding sequence is TGCGCCAGCAGCTTGGTCGGGACAGCTGGAAACACCATATATTTT. Full variable domain (outside the CDR3, taken from reference TRBV5-1 and TRBJ1-3): KAGVTQTPRYLIKTRGQQVTLSCSPISGHRSVSWYQQTPGQGLQFLFEYFSETQRNKGNFPGRFSGRQFSNSRSEMNVSTLELGDSALYLCASSLVGTAGNTIYFGEGSWLTVV.

In DNA form, the CDR3 reads TGTGCCAGCAGCGTAGACCGACAGGGGGTCTATGGCTACACCTTC. This codes for CASSVDRQGVYGYTF. The gene calls are TRBV9 and TRBJ1-2; TRBD1 aligns across 9 bases. The germline gives CDR1 SGDLS, CDR2 YYNGEE. CDR3 length: 15 amino acids. The junction had 4 bases not matched to a gene; V was cut back by 0 bases and J by 4 bases.

The chain links TRBV5-1 to TRBJ2-5, with TRBD2 identical over 7 bases. Looked up from germline, CDR1 is SGHRS and CDR2 is YFSETQ. The length of the CDR3 is 16 residues. V lost 1 base to trimming and J lost 2 bases; unmatched junction nucleotides: 8. The CDR3 sequence: CASSLSGGAGQETQYF. For the CDR3, the DNA is TGCGCCAGCAGCTTGAGCGGAGGAGCGGGGCAAGAGACCCAGTACTTC.

The chain employs TRBV10-3 and TRBJ2-7, with a possible D match to TRBD2 (6 bases). V lost 0 bases to trimming and J lost 4 bases, with 13 bases between them. CDR3 length equals 15 residues. Germline CDR1 and CDR2: ENHRY and SYGVKD. CDR3 nucleotide sequence: TGTGCCATCAGTGAGTCCCCGGGGGAGAGGTACGAGCAGTACTTC. Translating gives CAISESPGERYEQYF.

The rearrangement uses TRBV28 and TRBJ2-1, with D tentatively TRBD1 (6 bases). V lost 8 bases, J lost 4 bases, and 15 bases lay in between. Germline V gene sequence: CDR1 MDHEN, CDR2 SYDVKM. The CDR3 covers 14 residues. CDR3 sequence reads: CASLGAGPYNEQFF. CDR3 nucleotide sequence: TGTGCCAGCCTGGGGGCAGGACCTTACAATGAGCAGTTCTTC.